What follows are 25 T cell receptor beta chains derived from one specimen sequenced in a study of T cells in Graves' hyperthyroidism and ophthalmopathy. The investigators amplified TCR beta CDR3 regions from RNA transcripts. In the first-round RT-PCR of the TCR CDR3, the HTBI primer set was used. Using its own MiXCR run on the multiplex PCR reads, TCRdb lists one record per CDR3 protein. The sample records around 350,000 distinct CDR3 sequences, about 15% being singletons. The specimen sequenced was blood. These receptors originate from a woman in her fifties or sixties with Graves' ophthalmopathy.

In its sample, this clonotype was seen many times. V is TRBV20-1 and J is TRBJ2-7, with TRBD2 identical over 11 bases. CDR1 and CDR2 (germline): DFQATT, SNEGSKA (reference sequence). The CDR3 is 14 residues long. V shed 6 bases and J 3 bases; nucleotides not matched to a gene: 7. The CDR3 reads CSAALTSGNYEQYF. The DNA for the CDR3 is TGCAGTGCCGCTTTGACTAGCGGGAACTACGAGCAGTACTTC.

This clonotype appeared many times. V usage is TRBV7-2 and J usage is TRBJ2-3, with 9 bases matching TRBD2. Per germline, CDR1 SGHTA and CDR2 FQGNSA. The CDR3 sequence is 16 residues long. The ends lost 5 bases at V and 1 base at J; junction bases unmatched: 7. CDR3 in amino acids: CASSMGTSWRTDTQYF. Written as DNA, the CDR3 is TGTGCCAGCAGCATGGGGACTAGCTGGCGCACAGATACGCAGTATTTT.

This clonotype was seen ten or more times. V usage is TRBV20-1 and J usage is TRBJ1-1, with D perhaps TRBD1 (5 bases). Germline loops: CDR1 DFQATT, CDR2 SNEGSKA (reference sequence). The CDR3 runs to 9 residues. V was clipped by 7 bases and J by 8 bases, with 8 bases between them. The CDR3 region is CSDEGEAFF. CDR3 DNA sequence: TGCAGTGATGAGGGGGAAGCTTTCTTT.

A word on this clonotype: Relative to the germline gene, one junction end is altered; a read error may explain this. The J gene is TRBJ2-1, the V gene TRBV18, with unresolved D. The CDR3 loop spans 14 amino acids. Germline loops: CDR1 KGHSH, CDR2 LQKENI. The CDR3 spells CASSQGLTVHERFF. CDR3 nucleotide sequence: TGTGCCAGCTCACAAGGTTTGACGGTGCATGAGCGGTTCTTC.

This clonotype appeared many times. This sequence joins TRBV11-2 and TRBJ1-6; perhaps TRBD1 as D (5 bases). The ends were cut back, 2 bases at V and 6 bases at J, with 14 bases in the middle. The CDR3 runs 16 residues. Germline V lookup: CDR1 SGHAT, CDR2 FQNNGV. This CDR3 reads CASSLSSGNINSPLHF. The CDR3 DNA reads as TGTGCCAGCAGCTTAAGTTCAGGGAATATTAATTCACCCCTCCACTTT.

There are many counts of this clonotype. The chain uses TRBV24-1 and TRBJ2-7; TRBD2 aligns across 8 bases. The V gene's germline CDR1 is KGHDR and CDR2 SFDVKD. This CDR3 has 14 residues. The J segment lost 2 bases and the V segment lost 7 bases, leaving 6 bases of the junction unmatched. This CDR3 is CATSPAGAAYEQYF. The CDR3 DNA follows: TGTGCCACCAGCCCAGCGGGAGCCGCCTACGAGCAGTACTTC.

The chain combines TRBV5-1 with TRBJ2-7; D unresolved. Trimming shortened V by 0 bases and J by 3 bases, and 19 bases separated the two germline ends. This CDR3 region has 17 residues. Germline V gene lookup returns CDR1 SGHRS and CDR2 YFSETQ. CDR3 amino acids: CASSLGQVYPPLYEQYF. DNA of the CDR3: TGCGCCAGCAGCTTGGGGCAGGTCTACCCCCCTCTCTACGAGCAGTACTTC.

This clonotype appeared a few times. The chain is built from TRBV12-3 or TRBV12-4 and TRBJ2-1; D gene unclear. The CDR3 contains 12 residues. V was pared by 3 bases and J by 8 bases, with 8 bases between. The chain's CDR3 is CASSFLGYEQFF. CDR3 bases: TGTGCCAGCAGTTTCCTGGGCTATGAGCAGTTCTTC.

The genes are TRBV27 and TRBJ2-1; tentative D call: TRBD2 (6 bases). The CDR3 consists of 15 residues. CDR1 MNHEY and CDR2 SMNVEV come from the germline V gene (reference sequence). Trimming pared 6 bases from V and 3 bases from J, leaving 15 bases between. The CDR3 loop reads CASRPWASDYNEQFF. In DNA form, the CDR3 reads TGTGCCAGCAGGCCTTGGGCTAGCGACTACAATGAGCAGTTCTTC.

This clonotype has ten or more counts. CDR3 sequence (DNA): TGTGCCAGCAGCTTACCCCGGGACAGGGGGCGTGAAAAACTGTTTTTT. Protein product: CASSLPRDRGREKLFF. The rearrangement joins TRBV7-3 to TRBJ1-4, with 12 positions matching TRBD1. The CDR3 spans 16 residues. Germline V lookup: CDR1 SGHTA, CDR2 FQGTGA. Trimming cost V 2 bases and J 7 bases; bases outside gene matches: 5.

This clonotype showed up many times. V and J are TRBV20-1 and TRBJ2-1; tentative D call: TRBD2 (5 bases). From germline, CDR1 is DFQATT and CDR2 SNEGSKA (reference sequence). This CDR3 comprises 14 residues. Trimming took 0 bases from V and 0 from J, leaving 6 bases between them. CDR3 residues: CSARERASYNEQFF. DNA of the CDR3: TGCAGTGCTAGAGAGCGGGCCTCCTACAATGAGCAGTTCTTC.

The sample holds many counts of this clonotype. This rearrangement joins TRBV12-3 or TRBV12-4 to TRBJ2-5; a weak D match, TRBD1 (6 bases). The CDR3 extends over 14 amino acids. The ends were cut back, 3 bases at V and 5 bases at J, with 13 bases in the middle. CDR3 residues: CASSFGRGRETQYF. The CDR3 nucleotides are TGTGCCAGCAGTTTTGGCAGGGGCAGGGAGACCCAGTACTTC.

This clonotype was recorded a few times. The chain has TRBV5-1 and TRBJ2-7; 10 nucleotides agree with TRBD2. This CDR3 region has 16 residues. Trimming cost V 5 bases and J 0 bases; bases outside gene matches: 8. CDR1 and CDR2 (germline): SGHRS, YFSETQ. The CDR3 here is CASRVISGGSSYEQYF. The CDR3 DNA is TGCGCCAGCAGGGTTATTAGCGGGGGGAGCTCCTACGAGCAGTACTTC.

This clonotype was recorded at least ten times. This chain joins TRBV5-1 and TRBJ1-1, with 9 bases that match TRBD1. V was clipped by 3 bases and J by 1 base; unmatched bases: 7. This CDR3 has 16 residues. The germline V gene encodes CDR1 SGHRS and CDR2 YFSETQ. The CDR3 DNA reads TGCGCCAGCAGCTCACCCTCGGGACAGGGGAACACTGAAGCTTTCTTT. It is translated as CASSSPSGQGNTEAFF. Supplemented by reference TRBV5-1 and TRBJ1-1, the full variable domain reads KAGVTQTPRYLIKTRGQQVTLSCSPISGHRSVSWYQQTPGQGLQFLFEYFSETQRNKGNFPGRFSGRQFSNSRSEMNVSTLELGDSALYLCASSSPSGQGNTEAFFGQGTRLTVV.

Ten or more counts support this clonotype. The rearrangement links TRBV28 to TRBJ2-7; D not certain. This CDR3 is 15 amino acids long. Trimming stripped 5 bases from V and 3 bases from J, with 17 bases between. Looked up from germline, CDR1 is MDHEN and CDR2 is SYDVKM. CDR3 residues: CASSLRPPPVYEQYF. In DNA, the CDR3 is TGTGCCAGCAGTCTCCGCCCCCCTCCCGTCTACGAGCAGTACTTC.

This clonotype was picked up a small number of times. The CDR3: CASSPQTALGEKLFF. The CDR3 coding sequence is TGCGCCAGCAGCCCCCAGACAGCTTTGGGTGAAAAACTGTTTTTT. This chain joins TRBV5-1 and TRBJ1-4; weak D call: TRBD1 (5 bases). V lost 4 bases and J lost 7, with 17 bases in between. The CDR3 is 15 residues long. CDR1 is SGHRS and CDR2 is YFSETQ in the germline V gene.

This clonotype was detected ten times or more. This chain connects TRBV30 to TRBJ1-1, with D possibly TRBD1 on 6 matching bases. This CDR3 region has 15 residues. Germline V CDR1 and CDR2: GTSNPN, SVGIG (reference sequence). Trimming removed 0 bases from V and 3 bases from J, with 14 bases in between. This CDR3 reads CAWSVQWGADTEAFF. The CDR3 bases are TGTGCCTGGAGTGTACAGTGGGGGGCGGACACTGAAGCTTTCTTT.

This clonotype was observed many times. The chain recombines TRBV9 with TRBJ2-1; TRBD1 is a possible D gene (6 bases). Germline lookup yields CDR1 SGDLS and CDR2 YYNGEE. The CDR3 extends over 14 amino acids. V was cut by 3 bases and J by 6 bases, with 13 bases left in between. This chain's CDR3 is CASSDVTGRNEQFF. CDR3 in DNA: TGTGCCAGCAGCGACGTGACAGGCCGCAATGAGCAGTTCTTC. The complete variable domain, with remaining parts taken from reference TRBV9 and TRBJ2-1, reads DSGVTQTPKHLITATGQRVTLRCSPRSGDLSVYWYQQSLDQGLQFLIQYYNGEERAKGNILERFSAQQFPDLHSELNLSSLELGDSALYFCASSDVTGRNEQFFGPGTRLTVL.

This clonotype was counted many times. The chain joins TRBV28 to TRBJ1-1; no firm D call. The V gene lost 5 bases and the J gene lost 4 bases, with 14 bases spanning the gap. The CDR3 runs to 14 residues. Germline lookup yields CDR1 MDHEN and CDR2 SYDVKM. Here the CDR3 DNA reads TGTGCCAGCAGTCCTTTGAGGGCGGGCACTGAAGCTTTCTTT. This codes for CASSPLRAGTEAFF.

V and J are TRBV20-1 and TRBJ1-2; D possibly corresponds to TRBD1 (6 bases). There are 18 residues in the CDR3. Per germline, CDR1 DFQATT and CDR2 SNEGSKA (reference sequence). Trimming took 3 bases from V and 1 from J, leaving 24 bases between them. The CDR3 region is CSARPLVWSDRNNYGYTF. In nucleotides, the CDR3 is TGCAGTGCTAGGCCACTGGTGTGGAGCGACAGGAATAACTATGGCTACACCTTC.

This clonotype appeared a few times. The chain has TRBV20-1 and TRBJ2-1; D not certain. The CDR3 consists of 15 residues. V was trimmed by 5 bases and J by 5 bases, leaving 19 bases between them. Germline values: CDR1 DFQATT, CDR2 SNEGSKA (reference sequence). The CDR3 DNA sequence: TGCAGTGCTCCCGACTCAGCAGCTCGGAACAATGAGCAGTTCTTC. Translation gives CSAPDSAARNNEQFF.

The chain recombines TRBV5-1 with TRBJ2-2; D may be TRBD2 (8 bases). This CDR3 region has 16 residues. The V gene lost 4 bases and the J gene lost 4 bases, with 17 bases spanning the gap. Germline V gives CDR1 SGHRS, CDR2 YFSETQ. CDR3 nucleotides: TGCGCCAGCAGCCCCCGGGAGGGGGCGGGCACCGGGGAGCTGTTTTTT. This translates into CASSPREGAGTGELFF. The whole variable domain, filled in from reference TRBV5-1 and TRBJ2-2, reads KAGVTQTPRYLIKTRGQQVTLSCSPISGHRSVSWYQQTPGQGLQFLFEYFSETQRNKGNFPGRFSGRQFSNSRSEMNVSTLELGDSALYLCASSPREGAGTGELFFGEGSRLTVL.

This clonotype was observed a handful of times. This chain connects TRBV28 to TRBJ2-7; TRBD2 matches 13 bases. V gave up 3 bases and J gave up 7 bases; unmatched junction bases: 24. The CDR3 has 21 amino acids. The germline CDR1 and CDR2 sequences are MDHEN and SYDVKM. The chain's CDR3 is CASSFFPTPRTSGSFGVEQYF. In DNA, the CDR3 is TGTGCCAGCAGTTTTTTCCCCACCCCCCGGACTAGCGGGAGTTTCGGTGTAGAGCAGTACTTC.

This clonotype was picked up a small number of times. One end of the junction fails to match germline, which may point to a read error. The chain couples TRBV28 to TRBJ2-3, with D perhaps matching TRBD2 (6 bases). Germline assignment: CDR1 MDHEN and CDR2 SYDVKM. The CDR3 sequence is 12 residues long. This CDR3 reads CALGGAHDTQYF. The CDR3 DNA follows: TGTGCCCTCGGCGGGGCCCACGATACACAGTATTTT.

This clonotype was seen a few times. The gene calls are TRBV9 and TRBJ2-1, with D unresolved. Germline V gives CDR1 SGDLS, CDR2 YYNGEE. Trimming removed 4 bases from V and 4 bases from J, with 9 bases in between. This CDR3 has 13 residues. CDR3 amino acids: CASSPRAYNEQFF. The CDR3 region has the DNA TGTGCCAGCAGCCCCCGGGCTTACAATGAGCAGTTCTTC.